This T cell receptor (beta chain) comes out of a study of blood T cell repertoires in COVID-19. Which cohort a participant joined came from the clinical history participants gave. Generated by immunoSEQ multiplex PCR, the TCRdb table keeps only in-frame clones and is missing some. Of 180,000 or so clones detected, about four fifths appear once; the ten largest clones hold about 3.5%. Germline-derived CDR1 and CDR2 are SGDLS and YYNGEE. There are 16 residues in the CDR3. The ends lost 0 bases at V and 7 bases at J; junction bases unmatched: 8. V is TRBV9 and J is TRBJ2-1; 9 bases agree with TRBD2. Sequencing was done on a sample of PBMCs or T cells enriched from blood (not recorded which). The receptor's source is a woman between 45 and 65 years old in a cohort exposed to, infected with or recovered from COVID-19 (not recorded which). The CDR3 sequence: CASSVVSSGMLNEQFF. In DNA, the CDR3 is TGTGCCAGCAGCGTAGTCTCTAGCGGGATGTTGAATGAGCAGTTCTTC.